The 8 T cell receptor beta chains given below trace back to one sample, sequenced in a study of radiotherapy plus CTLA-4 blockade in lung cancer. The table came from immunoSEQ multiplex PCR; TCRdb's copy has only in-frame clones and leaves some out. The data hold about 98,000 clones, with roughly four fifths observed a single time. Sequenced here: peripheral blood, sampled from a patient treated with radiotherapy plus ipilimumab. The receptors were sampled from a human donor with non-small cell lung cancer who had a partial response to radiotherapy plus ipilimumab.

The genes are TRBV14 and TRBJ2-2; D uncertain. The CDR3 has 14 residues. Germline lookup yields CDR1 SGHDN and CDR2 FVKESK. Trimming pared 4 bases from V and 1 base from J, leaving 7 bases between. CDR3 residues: CASSRALNTGELFF. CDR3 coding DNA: TGTGCCAGCAGCCGGGCCCTGAACACCGGGGAGCTGTTTTTT.

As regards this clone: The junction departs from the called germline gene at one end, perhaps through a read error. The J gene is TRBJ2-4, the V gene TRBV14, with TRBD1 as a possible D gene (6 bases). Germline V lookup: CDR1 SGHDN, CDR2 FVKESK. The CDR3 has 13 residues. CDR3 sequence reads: CASSQEGKTGLHF. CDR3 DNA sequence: TGTGCCAGCAGCCAAGAAGGAAAAACAGGGCTCCACTTC.

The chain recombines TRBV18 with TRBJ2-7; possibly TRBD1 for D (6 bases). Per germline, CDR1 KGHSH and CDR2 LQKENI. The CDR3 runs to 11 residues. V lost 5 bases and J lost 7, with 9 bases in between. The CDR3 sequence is CASSTGFEQYF. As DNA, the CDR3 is TGTGCCAGCTCAACAGGGTTTGAGCAGTACTTC.

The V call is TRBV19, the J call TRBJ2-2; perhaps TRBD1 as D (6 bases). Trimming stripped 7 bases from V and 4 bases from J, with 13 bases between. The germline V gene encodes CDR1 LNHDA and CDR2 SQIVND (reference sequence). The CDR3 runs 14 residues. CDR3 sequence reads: CASTPGHLTGELFF. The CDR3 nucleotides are TGTGCCAGTACTCCGGGACACCTCACCGGGGAGCTGTTTTTT.

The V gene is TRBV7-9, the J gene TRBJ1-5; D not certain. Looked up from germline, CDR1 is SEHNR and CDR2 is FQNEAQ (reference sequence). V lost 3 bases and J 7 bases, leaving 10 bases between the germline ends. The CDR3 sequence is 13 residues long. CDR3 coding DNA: TGTGCCAGCAGCTTCCAGGCGGGGCAGCCCCAGCATTTT. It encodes CASSFQAGQPQHF.

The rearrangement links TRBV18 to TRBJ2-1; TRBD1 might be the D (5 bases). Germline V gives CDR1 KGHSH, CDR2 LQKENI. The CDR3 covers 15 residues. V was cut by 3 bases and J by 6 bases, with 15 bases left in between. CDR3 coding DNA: TGTGCCAGCTCACCCCTCCCAGGGAAGACCAATGAGCAGTTCTTC. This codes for CASSPLPGKTNEQFF.

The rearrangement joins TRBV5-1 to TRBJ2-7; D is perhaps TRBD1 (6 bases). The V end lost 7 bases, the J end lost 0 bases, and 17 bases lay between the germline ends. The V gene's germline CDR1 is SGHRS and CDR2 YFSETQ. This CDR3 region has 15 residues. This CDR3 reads CASRNPGTRSYEQYF. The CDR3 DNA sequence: TGCGCCAGCCGAAACCCCGGGACACGCTCCTACGAGCAGTACTTC.

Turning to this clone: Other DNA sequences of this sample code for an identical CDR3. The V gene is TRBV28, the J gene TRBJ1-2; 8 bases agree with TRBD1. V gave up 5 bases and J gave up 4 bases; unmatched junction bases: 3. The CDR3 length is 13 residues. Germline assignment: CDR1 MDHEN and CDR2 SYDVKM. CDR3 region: CASSLGQGYGYTF. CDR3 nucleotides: TGTGCCAGCAGTCTCGGACAGGGCTATGGCTACACCTTC.